Described below is a single T cell receptor (beta chain) sequence and its context. Deletions cut 5 bases from V and 0 bases from J, with 18 bases between. Looked up from germline, CDR1 is LNHDA and CDR2 is SQIVND (reference sequence). The CDR3 totals 17 residues. Generated by immunoSEQ multiplex PCR, the TCRdb table keeps only in-frame clones and is missing some. The profile shows fewer than 250,000 clones, about 86% of them singletons. This entry comes from a study of blood T cell repertoires in COVID-19. Whole-study context: Specimens from acute and convalescent COVID-19 originated in the United States, Italy and Spain.

Participants were aged roughly 18 to 90 years, lived in 20 to 30 US areas, and enrolled virtually. Participants' own reports of clinical history determined their cohort assignment. The sequencing sample was made of PBMCs or T cells enriched from blood (not recorded which). The chain recombines TRBV19 with TRBJ2-3, with a weak D call TRBD2 (6 bases). The receptor was derived from a middle-aged woman with acute COVID-19. The CDR3 nucleotides read TGTGCCAGTAGTGACCCCCTGACGGGGACTAGCACAGATACGCAGTATTTT. Protein sequence: CASSDPLTGTSTDTQYF.